The entry below describes one T cell receptor beta chain. Its antigen is not known. CD45RO-negative CD8 cells positively selected for CCR7 made up the naive population, which excluded terminally differentiated effector memory CD45RA+ cells. Some clones are missing from TCRdb's copy, which holds only in-frame ones; the method was immunoSEQ multiplex PCR. The table has a few hundred thousand clones, roughly 96% seen once. The germline gives CDR1 SGHAT, CDR2 FQNNGV. The CDR3 consists of 12 residues. V was clipped by 2 bases and J by 8 bases, with 7 bases between them. The sample originates from a study of shared clonotypes between healthy human individuals. General observations from the study: Compared with memory subsets, naive subsets generally had larger estimated richness.

The origin of this receptor is a woman aged 25-40 years in good health. The chain has TRBV11-2 and TRBJ2-1; no definite D call. The sequenced sample consisted of naive CD8+ T cells sorted from blood. CDR3 nucleotide sequence: TGTGCCAGCAGCTTATCTCCGCATGAGCAGTTCTTC. This gives the protein CASSLSPHEQFF.